This T cell receptor beta chain originates from a study of post-analysis software for immune sequencing data. Comment on this clonotype: What it binds is unknown.

Carried by the TCR beta cDNA libraries were unique molecular identifiers. From 1 to 10 million T cells, roughly 0.5 million cDNA molecules were obtained. TCRdb reprocessed the PCR reads via MiXCR and lists one record per CDR3 protein. The sample includes about 620,000 distinct CDR3 sequences, around 44% of them seen just once. V dropped 4 bases and J dropped 2; count of bases not matched to a gene: 5. The CDR3 runs 14 residues. Germline V gives CDR1 SGDLS, CDR2 YYNGEE. Points from the study as a whole: The authors found that F measure strongly co-clustered same-batch samples. When patients were compared with controls, about 5 TRBV segments were more frequent, TRBV5-6, TRBV5-1 and TRBV20-1 among them. Comparison with controls showed significantly lower normalized Chao1 diversity in multiple sclerosis patients.

The sequencing input was blood. The clonotype was recovered from a girl between 5 and 17 years old with multiple sclerosis. J is TRBJ2-5 and V is TRBV9; the match to TRBD2 covers 7 bases. Here the CDR3 reads CASSSAGRQETQYF. The CDR3 DNA reads TGTGCCAGCAGCTCAGCGGGGCGTCAAGAGACCCAGTACTTC.